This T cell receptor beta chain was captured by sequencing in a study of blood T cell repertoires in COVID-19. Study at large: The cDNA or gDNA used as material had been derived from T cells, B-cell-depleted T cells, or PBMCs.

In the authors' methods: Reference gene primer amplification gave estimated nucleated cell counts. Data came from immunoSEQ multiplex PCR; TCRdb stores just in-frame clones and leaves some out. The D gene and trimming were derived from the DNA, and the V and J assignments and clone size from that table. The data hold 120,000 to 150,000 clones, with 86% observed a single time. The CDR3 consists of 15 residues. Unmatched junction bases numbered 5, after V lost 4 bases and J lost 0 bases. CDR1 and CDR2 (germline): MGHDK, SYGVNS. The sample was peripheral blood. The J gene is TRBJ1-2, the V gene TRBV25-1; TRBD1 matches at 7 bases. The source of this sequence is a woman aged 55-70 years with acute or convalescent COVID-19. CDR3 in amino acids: CASSAWTGANYGYTF. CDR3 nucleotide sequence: TGTGCCAGCAGTGCCTGGACAGGAGCTAACTATGGCTACACCTTC.